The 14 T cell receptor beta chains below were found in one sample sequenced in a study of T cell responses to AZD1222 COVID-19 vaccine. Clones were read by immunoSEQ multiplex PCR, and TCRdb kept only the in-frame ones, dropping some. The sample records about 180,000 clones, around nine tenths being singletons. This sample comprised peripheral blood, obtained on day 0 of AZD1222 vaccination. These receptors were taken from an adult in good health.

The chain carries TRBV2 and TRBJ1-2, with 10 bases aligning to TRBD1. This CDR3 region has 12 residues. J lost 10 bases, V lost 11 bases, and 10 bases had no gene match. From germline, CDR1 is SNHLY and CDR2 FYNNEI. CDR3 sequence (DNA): TGTGCCGGCGGGACAGGGGAGGGGATCTACACCTTC. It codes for CAGGTGEGIYTF.

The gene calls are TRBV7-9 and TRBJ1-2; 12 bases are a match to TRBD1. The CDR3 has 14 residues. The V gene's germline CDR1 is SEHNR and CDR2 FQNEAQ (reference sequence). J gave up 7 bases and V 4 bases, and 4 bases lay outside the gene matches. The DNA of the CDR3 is TGTGCCAGCAGCTCGGGACAGGGGGCAAGTGGCTACACCTTC. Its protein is CASSSGQGASGYTF.

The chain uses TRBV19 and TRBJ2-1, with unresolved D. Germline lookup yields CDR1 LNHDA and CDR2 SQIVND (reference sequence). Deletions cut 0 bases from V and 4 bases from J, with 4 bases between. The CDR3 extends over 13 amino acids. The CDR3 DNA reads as TGTGCCAGTAGTATAGACAGATACAATGAGCAGTTCTTC. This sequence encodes CASSIDRYNEQFF.

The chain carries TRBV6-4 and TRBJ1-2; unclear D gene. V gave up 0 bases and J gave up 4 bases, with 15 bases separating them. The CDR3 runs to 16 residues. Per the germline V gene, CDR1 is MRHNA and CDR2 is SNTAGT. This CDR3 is CASSDSNGVGFYGYTF. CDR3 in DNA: TGTGCCAGCAGTGACTCGAACGGGGTGGGTTTCTATGGCTACACCTTC.

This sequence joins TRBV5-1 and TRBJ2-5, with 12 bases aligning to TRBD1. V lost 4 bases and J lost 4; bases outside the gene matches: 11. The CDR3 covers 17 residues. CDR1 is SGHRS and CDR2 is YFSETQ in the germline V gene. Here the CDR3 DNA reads TGCGCCAGCAGCGTGGGACAGGGGGCCGGAGTAAGAGAGACCCAGTACTTC. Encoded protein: CASSVGQGAGVRETQYF.

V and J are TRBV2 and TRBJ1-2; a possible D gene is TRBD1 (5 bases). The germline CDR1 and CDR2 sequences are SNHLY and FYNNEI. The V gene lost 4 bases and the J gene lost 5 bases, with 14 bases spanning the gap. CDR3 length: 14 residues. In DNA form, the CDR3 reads TGTGCCAGCAGTGCCCGACAGAGATTATATGGCTACACCTTC. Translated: CASSARQRLYGYTF.

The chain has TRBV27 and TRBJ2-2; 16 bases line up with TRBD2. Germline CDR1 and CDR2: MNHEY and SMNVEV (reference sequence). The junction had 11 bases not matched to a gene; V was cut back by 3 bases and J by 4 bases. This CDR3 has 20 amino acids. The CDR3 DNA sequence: TGTGCCAGCAGTTTTTTACCGGGACTAGCGGGGGGGAAATCCACCGGGGAGCTGTTTTTT. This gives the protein CASSFLPGLAGGKSTGELFF.

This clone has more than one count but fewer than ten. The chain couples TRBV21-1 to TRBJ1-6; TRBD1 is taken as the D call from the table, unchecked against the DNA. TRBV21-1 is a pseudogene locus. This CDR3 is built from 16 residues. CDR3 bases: TGTGCCAGCAGCACAAGACAGAGCTCCTATAATTCACCCCTCCACTTT. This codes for CASSTRQSSYNSPLHF.

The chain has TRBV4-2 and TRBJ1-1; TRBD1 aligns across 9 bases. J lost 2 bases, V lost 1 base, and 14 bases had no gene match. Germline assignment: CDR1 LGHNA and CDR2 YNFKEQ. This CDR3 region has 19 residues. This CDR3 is CASSQGPPDRGLRNTEAFF. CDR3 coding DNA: TGTGCCAGCAGCCAAGGGCCACCGGACAGGGGACTCCGTAACACTGAAGCTTTCTTT.

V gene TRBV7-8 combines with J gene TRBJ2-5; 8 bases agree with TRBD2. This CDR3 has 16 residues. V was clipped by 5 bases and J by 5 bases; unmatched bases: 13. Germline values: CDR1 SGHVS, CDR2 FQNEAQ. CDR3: CASSPPGLEGDETQYF. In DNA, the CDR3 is TGTGCCAGCAGCCCTCCGGGACTAGAAGGCGATGAGACCCAGTACTTC.

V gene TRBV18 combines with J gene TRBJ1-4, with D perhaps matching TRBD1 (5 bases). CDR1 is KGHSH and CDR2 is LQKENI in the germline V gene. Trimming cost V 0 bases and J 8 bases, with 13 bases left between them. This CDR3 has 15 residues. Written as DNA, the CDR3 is TGTGCCAGCTCACCACCGGGACCCCGGGGGGAAAAACTGTTTTTT. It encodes CASSPPGPRGEKLFF.

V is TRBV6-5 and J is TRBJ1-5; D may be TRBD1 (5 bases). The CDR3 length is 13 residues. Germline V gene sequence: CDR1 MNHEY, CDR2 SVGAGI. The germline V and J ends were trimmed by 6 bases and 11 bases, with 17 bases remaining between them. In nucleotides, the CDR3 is TGTGCCAGCAGGGGACGGGTTGATTGGGCCCAGCATTTT. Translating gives CASRGRVDWAQHF.

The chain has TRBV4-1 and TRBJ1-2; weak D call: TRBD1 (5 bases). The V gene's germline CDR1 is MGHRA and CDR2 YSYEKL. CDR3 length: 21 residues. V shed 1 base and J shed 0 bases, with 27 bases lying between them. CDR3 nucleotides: TGCGCCAGCAGCCAAGTGGGGGGGACCCTCTCGCGTCTCTTAGCTAACTATGGCTACACCTTC. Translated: CASSQVGGTLSRLLANYGYTF.

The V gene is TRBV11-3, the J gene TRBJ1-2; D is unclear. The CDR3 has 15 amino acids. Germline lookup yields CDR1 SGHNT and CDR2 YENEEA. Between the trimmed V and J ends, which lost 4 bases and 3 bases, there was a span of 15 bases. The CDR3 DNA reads TGTGCCAGCAGCTCACGGCCTTCCTCACACTATGGCTACACCTTC. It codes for CASSSRPSSHYGYTF.